This is a list of T cell receptor beta chains from one sample in a study of beta chain features in type 1 diabetes. Here immunoSEQ multiplex PCR was the method, and the copy in TCRdb shows in-frame clones only, minus some. Counted here are 600,000 or so clones, roughly 13% occurring once; the ten biggest clones make up 0.04%. Sequencing was carried out using naive CD4+ T cells from blood. The receptors were sampled from a man aged 18 to 29 with type 1 diabetes. CDR3s include the opening cysteine and the closing phenylalanine or tryptophan. D genes are given only for firm matches. Clone size is not always given. Where it is, it says once, few, many or a class for expanded clones.

TRBD1	TRBV14	TRBJ1-2	few	TGTGCCAGCTCGGGGGACAGGGTCTATGGCTACACCTTC	CASSGDRVYGYTF
-	TRBV7-8	TRBJ2-2	few	TGTGCCAGCAGCTTAGGCACCGGGGAGCTGTTTTTT	CASSLGTGELFF
-	TRBV7-9	TRBJ2-7	few	TGTGCCAGCAGTTCTACCCGGGACTTCGCCTACGAGCAGTACTTC	CASSSTRDFAYEQYF
-	TRBV29-1	TRBJ1-3	-	TGCAGCGTTGAGGGTACTGGAAACACCATATATTTT	CSVEGTGNTIYF
-	TRBV7-2	TRBJ2-7	few	TGTGCCAGCAGCTTAGCCGGGGACGAGCAGTACTTC	CASSLAGDEQYF
-	TRBV2	TRBJ1-4	-	TGTGCCAGCAGTGTCGAACAGGATGAAAAACTGTTTTTT	CASSVEQDEKLFF
-	TRBV6-1	TRBJ1-4	-	TGTGCCAGCAGTGAAGTACAGAGGGGGAAACTGTTTTTT	CASSEVQRGKLFF
-	TRBV30	TRBJ2-7	-	TGTGCCTGGAGTGCGACACACTACGAGCAGTACTTC	CAWSATHYEQYF
-	TRBV6-5	TRBJ1-2	-	TGTGCCAGCAGTAGGGAGGGTGGCTACACCTTC	CASSREGGYTF
-	TRBV5-6	TRBJ2-5	-	TGTGCCAGCAGCTGGACCGGAGAGACCCAGTACTTC	CASSWTGETQYF
-	TRBV29-1	TRBJ1-5	-	TGCAGCGTTGGGCCCGAGGGGAATCAGCCCCAGCATTTT	CSVGPEGNQPQHF
-	TRBV7-2	TRBJ2-3	-	TGTGCCAGCAGCTTCAGGCTGACCTCCCACGATACGCAGTATTTT	CASSFRLTSHDTQYF
-	TRBV11-2	TRBJ2-3	few	TGTGCCAGCAGCTTGGTCCGGGACGCGCAGTATTTT	CASSLVRDAQYF
-	TRBV6-5	TRBJ1-1	-	TGTGCCAGCAGGACGGGCACTGAAGCTTTCTTT	CASRTGTEAFF
TRBD2	TRBV5-1	TRBJ2-5	-	TGCGCCAGCAGCTCCCAAATTAGCGGGAGCAGGGAGACCCAGTACTTC	CASSSQISGSRETQYF
-	TRBV30	TRBJ1-1	-	TGTGCCTGGAGTGTAGTGTTTGCTGAAGCTTTCTTT	CAWSVVFAEAFF
TRBD1	TRBV5-4	TRBJ1-2	few	TGTGCCAGCAGCCTACGGACAGGGGGACAGAATGGCTACACCTTC	CASSLRTGGQNGYTF
TRBD1	TRBV9	TRBJ1-6	few	TGTGCCAGCAGCGCTAGACAGGGTGGCTCCTATAATTCACCCCTCCACTTT	CASSARQGGSYNSPLHF
-	TRBV30	TRBJ2-3	-	TGTGCCTGGAGTGTCTCGGGGGCCGCAGATACGCAGTATTTT	CAWSVSGAADTQYF
-	TRBV20-1	TRBJ2-7	few	TGCAGTGCTGGGGGGCACGAGCAGTACTTC	CSAGGHEQYF
-	TRBV29-1	TRBJ1-3	-	TGCAGCGTTGGAACCGCTTCTGGAAACACCATATATTTT	CSVGTASGNTIYF
-	TRBV7-2	TRBJ2-5	-	TGTGCCAGCAGCCCCTTTGGAGAGACCCAGTACTTC	CASSPFGETQYF
TRBD1	TRBV7-2	TRBJ1-2	few	TGTGCCAGCAGCCCCGGACAGGGTGGCTACACCTTC	CASSPGQGGYTF
TRBD2	TRBV5-1	TRBJ2-3	-	TGCGCCAGCAGCTTGGGGACTAGCGGGAGCACAGATACGCAGTATTTT	CASSLGTSGSTDTQYF
TRBD1	TRBV2	TRBJ2-3	few	TGTGCCAGCAGTCCGGGACAGGGAGAACCACTTACGCAGTATTTT	CASSPGQGEPLTQYF
TRBD2	TRBV7-2	TRBJ2-7	-	TGTGCCAGCAGCTTAGTTAGCGGGGGGAACTACGAGCAGTACTTC	CASSLVSGGNYEQYF
-	TRBV30	TRBJ1-3	-	TGTGCCCGTGAGGAAAGCTCTGGAAACACCATATATTTT	CAREESSGNTIYF
TRBD2	TRBV5-4	TRBJ2-3	few	TGTGCCAGCAGTCAAAGGGTAGCGGGCGGAACAGATACGCAGTATTTT	CASSQRVAGGTDTQYF
-	TRBV18	TRBJ2-5	few	TGTGCCAGCTCTCGAGGACAGAGACAAGAGACCCAGTACTTC	CASSRGQRQETQYF
TRBD1	TRBV15	TRBJ2-1	-	TGTGCCACCAGCACTAGACAGGGCCCTTACAATGAGCAGTTCTTC	CATSTRQGPYNEQFF
-	TRBV28	TRBJ2-5	-	TGTGCCAGCAGTTTAAGTCAGGGTCCTTGGGAGACCCAGTACTTC	CASSLSQGPWETQYF
-	TRBV11-2	TRBJ1-2	few	TGTGCCAGCAGCGCGAGTGGAGGGATCGGCTATGGCTACACCTTC	CASSASGGIGYGYTF
-	TRBV4-2	TRBJ1-2	few	TGTGCCAGCAGCCAAGTAGAGACTGCTTTAATTGGGGGCTACACCTTC	CASSQVETALIGGYTF
-	TRBV30	TRBJ1-1	few	TGTGCCTGGGGGTCGGAAGGTCGAAACGAGGACACTGAAGCTTTCTTT	CAWGSEGRNEDTEAFF
-	TRBV30	TRBJ1-5	-	TGTGCCTGGAGTACCACAGGGATACAGCCCCAGCATTTT	CAWSTTGIQPQHF
-	TRBV5-1	TRBJ2-6	-	TGCGCCAGCAGCTCAACTACAGGGAGGTCTGGGGCCAACGTCCTGACTTTC	CASSSTTGRSGANVLTF
-	TRBV2	TRBJ2-4	-	TGTGCCAGCAGTGTGGAGGGGCTTCAGTACTTC	CASSVEGLQYF
-	TRBV10-3	TRBJ2-1	few	TGTGCCATCAGTGATTCTGCAGCCCGCTACAATGAGCAGTTCTTC	CAISDSAARYNEQFF
TRBD1	TRBV7-9	TRBJ2-7	few	TGTGCCAGCAGCTTAGGACAGGGGGCCTACGAGCAGTACTTC	CASSLGQGAYEQYF
-	TRBV6-5	TRBJ2-5	-	TGTGCCAGCAGTTACTCGAGGGGGACCCAGTACTTC	CASSYSRGTQYF
-	TRBV6-1	TRBJ1-4	-	TGTGCCAGCAGTGAAACCGGGGGTAGTGAAAAACTGTTTTTT	CASSETGGSEKLFF
-	TRBV29-1	TRBJ2-5	-	TGCAGCGTCATCTCAACGGGTCTCAAGACCCAGTACTTC	CSVISTGLKTQYF
TRBD1	TRBV6-6	TRBJ2-5	-	TGTGCCAGCAGTACCGGGGACAGTCAGGACCAAGAGACCCAGTACTTC	CASSTGDSQDQETQYF
-	TRBV30	TRBJ1-4	-	TGTGCCTGGAGTGATACCCCGGGAGCCACCGAAAAACTGTTTTTT	CAWSDTPGATEKLFF
-	TRBV29-1	TRBJ1-2	few	TGCAGCGTTTTCAGGGTTGGCTACACCTTC	CSVFRVGYTF
-	TRBV30	TRBJ2-7	-	TGTGCCTGGAGTGCCCAAGCCTACGAGCAGTACTTC	CAWSAQAYEQYF